Reported below is one TCR beta chain. The data belong to a study of blood T cell repertoires in COVID-19. Across the study: Donors in the United States, Italy and Spain gave samples during acute or convalescent COVID-19. T cells, B-cell-depleted T cells, or PBMCs provided the cDNA or gDNA that served as material.

Germline lookup yields CDR1 LGHDT and CDR2 YNNKEL (reference sequence). This CDR3 region has 15 residues. Trimming removed 3 bases at V and 2 bases at J, with 14 bases between. Per the original methods: Estimation of nucleated cell counts was performed using reference gene primer amplification. The table came from immunoSEQ multiplex PCR; TCRdb's copy has only in-frame clones and leaves some out. The DNA was the basis for D and trimming; V, J and clone size are from that table. Here the sample spans around 150,000 clones, 85% being singletons. The receptor was derived from a human donor with acute or convalescent COVID-19. The donor label of this sample is uncertain. Sequencing input: peripheral blood. The rearrangement joins TRBV3-1 (or the pseudogene TRBV3-2) to TRBJ2-7; perhaps TRBD1 as D (6 bases). The CDR3 region has the DNA TGTGCCAGCAGCCACATACAGGGAGCGACCTACGAGCAGTACTTC. Its protein product is CASSHIQGATYEQYF.